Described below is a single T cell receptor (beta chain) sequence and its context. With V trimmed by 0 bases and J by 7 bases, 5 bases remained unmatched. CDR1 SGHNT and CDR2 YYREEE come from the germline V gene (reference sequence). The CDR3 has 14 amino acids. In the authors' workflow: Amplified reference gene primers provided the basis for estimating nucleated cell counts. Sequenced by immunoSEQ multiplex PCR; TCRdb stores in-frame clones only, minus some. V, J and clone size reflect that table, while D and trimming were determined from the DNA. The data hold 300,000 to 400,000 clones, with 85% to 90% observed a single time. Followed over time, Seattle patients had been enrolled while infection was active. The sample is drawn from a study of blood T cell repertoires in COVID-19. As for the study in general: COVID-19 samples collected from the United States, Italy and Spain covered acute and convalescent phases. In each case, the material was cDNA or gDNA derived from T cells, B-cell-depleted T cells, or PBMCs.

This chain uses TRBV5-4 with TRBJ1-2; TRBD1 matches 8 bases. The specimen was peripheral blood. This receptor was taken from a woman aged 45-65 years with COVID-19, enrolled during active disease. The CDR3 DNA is TGTGCCAGCAGCTTGGGAACAGGGGGTAGTGGCTACACCTTC. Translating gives CASSLGTGGSGYTF. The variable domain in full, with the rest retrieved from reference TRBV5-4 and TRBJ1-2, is ETGVTQSPTHLIKTRGQQVTLRCSSQSGHNTVSWYQQALGQGPQFIFQYYREEENGRGNFPPRFSGLQFPNYSSELNVNALELDDSALYLCASSLGTGGSGYTFGSGTRLTVV.